The 19 T cell receptor beta chains below were found in one sample sequenced in a study of cytomegalovirus exposure and HLA in healthy donors. Use of 60 Vbeta and 13 Jbeta primers characterized the PCR. Method: immunoSEQ multiplex PCR; TCRdb's copy keeps in-frame clones and lacks some. Here the sample spans 130,000 to 150,000 clones, more than 80% being singletons. Sequenced material: PBMCs. Receptors originate from a middle-aged woman in good health and CMV-seropositive.

The CDR3 DNA follows: TGTGCCACCAGCAGAGTCCCCCCCCGAGGGGGCGGCTACACCTTC. Encoded protein: CATSRVPPRGGGYTF. This chain uses TRBV15 with TRBJ1-2, with 7 nucleotides matching TRBD1. With V trimmed by 1 base and J by 8 bases, 10 bases remained unmatched. CDR1 is LNHNV, CDR2 YYDKDF, per germline (reference sequence). The CDR3 covers 15 residues.

CDR3 region: CASSVTPGSSTDTQYF. The CDR3 DNA sequence: TGTGCCAGCAGCGTTACCCCAGGTTCTAGCACAGATACGCAGTATTTT. The rearrangement uses TRBV9 and TRBJ2-3; D not certain. Germline V gives CDR1 SGDLS, CDR2 YYNGEE. V dropped 2 bases and J dropped 0 bases, with 13 bases sitting between them. The CDR3 has 16 amino acids.

The chain is built from TRBV27 and TRBJ2-7, with 7 bases lining up with TRBD1. CDR1 and CDR2 from the germline V gene are MNHEY and SMNVEV (reference sequence). The CDR3 sequence is 14 residues long. V shed 6 bases, J shed 2 bases, and the junction held 7 bases outside the gene matches. The CDR3: CASSLRDRPYEQYF. As DNA, the CDR3 is TGTGCCAGCAGCCTCCGGGACAGACCCTACGAGCAGTACTTC.

J is TRBJ2-7 and V is TRBV28; 8 bases are a match to TRBD2. V trimming: 7 bases; J trimming: 3 bases; junction bases outside the gene matches: 5. The CDR3 is made up of 13 amino acids. Germline values: CDR1 MDHEN, CDR2 SYDVKM. The CDR3 loop is CASTPAGGYEQYF. CDR3 nucleotides: TGTGCCAGCACCCCTGCGGGGGGCTACGAGCAGTACTTC.

The rearrangement links TRBV13 to TRBJ2-3; TRBD2 matches 8 bases. In germline, CDR1 is PRHDT, CDR2 FYEKMQ (reference sequence). The CDR3 runs 14 residues. The V segment lost 5 bases and the J segment 4 bases; nucleotides outside the gene matches: 5. The CDR3 reads CASSPPTSADTQYF. For the CDR3, the DNA is TGTGCCAGCAGCCCGCCGACTAGCGCAGATACGCAGTATTTT.

The V call is TRBV7-9, the J call TRBJ1-2; the D is unclear. CDR1 SEHNR and CDR2 FQNEAQ come from the germline V gene (reference sequence). The CDR3 consists of 12 residues. The V gene lost 3 bases and the J gene lost 4 bases, with 6 bases spanning the gap. The chain's CDR3 is CASSFGVYGYTF. The CDR3 coding sequence is TGTGCCAGCAGCTTCGGAGTCTATGGCTACACCTTC.

The V call is TRBV27, the J call TRBJ2-7; D possibly corresponds to TRBD1 (6 bases). Germline assignment: CDR1 MNHEY and CDR2 SMNVEV (reference sequence). Trimming shortened V by 2 bases and J by 6 bases, and 14 bases separated the two germline ends. This CDR3 contains 14 residues. CDR3 region: CASSLQGWFGEQYF. CDR3 bases: TGTGCCAGCAGTTTACAGGGGTGGTTTGGCGAGCAGTACTTC.

This clone was counted a single time. This rearrangement joins TRBV11-2 to TRBJ1-6, with D possibly matching TRBD1 (5 bases). The CDR3 is made up of 17 amino acids. The ends were cut back, 0 bases at V and 8 bases at J, with 17 bases in the middle. Germline values: CDR1 SGHAT, CDR2 FQNNGV. The chain's CDR3 is CASSLDRRAGNDSPLHF. For the CDR3, the DNA is TGTGCCAGCAGCTTAGATCGTCGGGCAGGGAACGATTCACCCCTCCACTTT. The entire variable domain, with the rest obtained from reference TRBV11-2 and TRBJ1-6, is as follows: EAGVAQSPRYKIIEKRQSVAFWCNPISGHATLYWYQQILGQGPKLLIQFQNNGVVDDSQLPKDRFSAERLKGVDSTLKIQPAKLEDSAVYLCASSLDRRAGNDSPLHFGNGTRLTVT.

V gene TRBV6-1 combines with J gene TRBJ1-2; D not certain. This CDR3 contains 15 residues. CDR1 is MNHNS and CDR2 is SASEGT in the germline V gene. Trimming cost V 5 bases and J 7 bases, with 20 bases left between them. In DNA form, the CDR3 reads TGTGCCAGCAGTTTTGGCGACCAAAGCGGTGGTGGCTACACCTTC. This sequence encodes CASSFGDQSGGGYTF.

The CDR3 region has the DNA TGTGCCAGCAGCCTACAGGGCACAAATCAGCCCCAGCATTTT. Translated, it gives CASSLQGTNQPQHF. The chain joins TRBV6-6 to TRBJ1-5, with D perhaps TRBD1 (6 bases). The V end lost 6 bases, the J end lost 4 bases, and 13 bases lay between the germline ends. The CDR3 has 14 amino acids. Germline V gives CDR1 MNHNY, CDR2 SVGAGI (reference sequence).

The J gene is TRBJ1-2, the V gene TRBV27; D gene unclear. The ends were cut back, 7 bases at V and 4 bases at J, with 28 bases in the middle. The CDR3 sequence is 18 residues long. Germline V gene sequence: CDR1 MNHEY, CDR2 SMNVEV (reference sequence). The CDR3 protein is CASKKVGSFSLEGYGYTF. In DNA form, the CDR3 reads TGTGCCAGCAAAAAGGTGGGCAGCTTCTCCCTTGAGGGCTATGGCTACACCTTC.

The rearrangement joins TRBV19 to TRBJ1-1; tentative D call: TRBD1 (6 bases). This CDR3 spans 16 amino acids. Germline loops: CDR1 LNHDA, CDR2 SQIVND (reference sequence). Deletions cut 4 bases from V and 4 bases from J, with 19 bases between. DNA of the CDR3: TGTGCCAGTAGTACCAGACCTACAGGGATGGCCACTGAAGCTTTCTTT. Its protein product is CASSTRPTGMATEAFF.

The chain couples TRBV5-4 to TRBJ1-2; possibly TRBD1 for D (6 bases). Looked up from germline, CDR1 is SGHNT and CDR2 is YYREEE (reference sequence). V lost 3 bases to trimming and J lost 2 bases, with 11 bases between them. This CDR3 comprises 14 residues. The CDR3 sequence: CASSSKQGNYGYTF. The CDR3 region has the DNA TGTGCCAGCAGCTCCAAACAGGGCAACTATGGCTACACCTTC.

V gene TRBV18 combines with J gene TRBJ2-2; D is uncertain. The germline V gene encodes CDR1 KGHSH and CDR2 LQKENI. V lost 0 bases, J lost 7 bases, and 6 bases lay in between. CDR3 length equals 13 residues. CDR3 in DNA: TGTGCCAGCTCACCACCCCTCGTCGGGGAGCTGTTTTTT. This sequence encodes CASSPPLVGELFF. Looking up the rest from reference TRBV18 and TRBJ2-2 gives the full variable domain: NAGVMQNPRHLVRRRGQEARLRCSPMKGHSHVYWYRQLPEEGLKFMVYLQKENIIDESGMPKERFSAEFPKEGPSILRIQQVVRGDSAAYFCASSPPLVGELFFGEGSRLTVL.

The DNA for the CDR3 is TGTGCCAGCAGTTTAGATACTTCCGCGACAGATACGCAGTATTTT. This translates into CASSLDTSATDTQYF. V is TRBV28 and J is TRBJ2-3; D unclear. Trimming took off 2 bases at V and 3 bases at J, with 12 bases between the two ends. The CDR3 totals 15 residues. Germline-derived CDR1 and CDR2 are MDHEN and SYDVKM.

This clone was observed once. Other DNA sequences within the sample encode an identical CDR3. The V and J genes are TRBV7-9 and TRBJ1-1; no reliable D call. The CDR3 runs to 14 residues. The V gene lost 1 base and the J gene lost 0 bases, with 6 bases spanning the gap. Germline V gives CDR1 SEHNR, CDR2 FQNEAQ (reference sequence). The CDR3 is CASSLGHMNTEAFF. CDR3 coding DNA: TGTGCCAGCAGCTTAGGACACATGAACACTGAAGCTTTCTTT.

Note on this clone: The sample carries other DNA sequences with the same CDR3. This sequence joins TRBV28 and TRBJ2-1, with 11 positions matching TRBD1. Germline loops: CDR1 MDHEN, CDR2 SYDVKM. The CDR3 is made up of 14 amino acids. The trim removed 2 bases at V and 7 bases at J, leaving 1 base unmatched. CDR3 loop: CASSLGQGANEQFF. For the CDR3, the DNA is TGTGCCAGCAGTTTAGGACAGGGGGCAAATGAGCAGTTCTTC.

V gene TRBV7-9 combines with J gene TRBJ1-1, with D hard to call. Per germline, CDR1 SEHNR and CDR2 FQNEAQ (reference sequence). The V and J ends lost 5 bases and 5 bases respectively, with 9 bases between them. The CDR3 totals 12 residues. The CDR3 loop is CASSETGTEAFF. The CDR3 DNA follows: TGTGCCAGCAGCGAGACGGGTACTGAAGCTTTCTTT.

V and J are TRBV2 and TRBJ2-7, with 14 bases lining up with TRBD2. Germline V lookup: CDR1 SNHLY, CDR2 FYNNEI. The V gene end was trimmed by 4 bases and the J gene end by 11 bases; junction bases not matched to a gene: 7. There are 14 residues in the CDR3. CDR3 loop: CASSGPGLAGAKYF. In nucleotides, the CDR3 is TGTGCCAGCAGTGGACCGGGACTAGCGGGAGCTAAGTACTTC.